The T cell receptor (beta chain) described here comes from a study of graft-versus-host responses after intestinal transplantation. Study-wide findings and caveats: Researchers found peak circulating GvH clone levels linked to early post-transplant HvG declines.

TCRdb keeps only in-frame clones here, not all; method: immunoSEQ multiplex PCR. Of over 100,000 clones in the sample, 85% to 95% are singletons; the top ten hold roughly 0.23%. CDR1 and CDR2 (germline): SGHRS, YFSETQ. Trimming took 3 bases from V and 0 from J; bases not matched to a gene: 2. CDR3 length: 15 amino acids. This clone has just one count. Its target is unknown. The chain combines TRBV5-1 with TRBJ2-7, with 11 bases identical to TRBD2. This specimen was unstimulated CD4+ T cells sorted from spleen or lymph node cells, taken before transplant. The source of this sequence is a human donor who was the organ donor for an intestinal transplant. CDR3 coding DNA: TGCGCCAGCAGCTCGGGACTAGCGGACTCCTACGAGCAGTACTTC. Translated: CASSSGLADSYEQYF.